The 24 T cell receptor beta chains below were found in one sample sequenced in a study of T cell changes during pregnancy in multiple sclerosis. Only in-frame clones appear in the TCRdb table, and some are missing; sequencing was by immunoSEQ multiplex PCR. Here the sample spans approximately 53,000 clones, 80% to 95% being singletons. Sequencing used CD4+ T cells from peripheral blood mononuclear cells, obtained after pregnancy. The source is a female donor in good health, enrolled as a control in a pregnancy study.

The chain has TRBV14 and TRBJ1-1; maybe TRBD1 (6 bases). Germline V gene sequence: CDR1 SGHDN, CDR2 FVKESK. Trimming cost V 4 bases and J 5 bases, with 14 bases left between them. The CDR3 extends over 14 amino acids. The CDR3 region is CASSPQGGGTEAFF. The DNA of the CDR3 is TGTGCCAGCAGCCCACAGGGAGGGGGAACTGAAGCTTTCTTT.

This clone was detected only once. The chain recombines TRBV9 with TRBJ2-7, with TRBD1 matching 8 bases. V was clipped by 0 bases and J by 6 bases; unmatched bases: 8. Germline V gene lookup returns CDR1 SGDLS and CDR2 YYNGEE. The CDR3 consists of 15 residues. CDR3: CASSVADRGSSEQYF. The CDR3 bases are TGTGCCAGCAGCGTAGCCGACAGGGGCAGTAGCGAGCAGTACTTC.

The chain links TRBV29-1 to TRBJ2-3; 8 bases agree with TRBD1. This CDR3 region has 11 residues. From germline, CDR1 is SQVTM and CDR2 ANQGSEA. V gave up 6 bases and J gave up 14 bases; unmatched junction bases: 10. The CDR3 sequence is CSVLTGDTPYF. CDR3 nucleotide sequence: TGCAGCGTGCTGACAGGGGACACCCCGTATTTT.

The chain uses TRBV27 and TRBJ1-2; 11 nucleotides match TRBD1. V lost 3 bases, J lost 8 bases, and 8 bases stayed unmatched. Per the germline V gene, CDR1 is MNHEY and CDR2 is SMNVEV (reference sequence). CDR3 length equals 15 residues. For the CDR3, the DNA is TGTGCCAGCAGTTTGGGGACAGGGGGAAGAGGCGGCTACACCTTC. The encoded protein is CASSLGTGGRGGYTF.

J is TRBJ2-1 and V is TRBV7-2; D remains ambiguous. V shed 7 bases and J shed 7 bases, with 14 bases lying between them. CDR3 length: 13 residues. The V gene's germline CDR1 is SGHTA and CDR2 FQGNSA. The CDR3 is CASMGLVLNEQFF. The CDR3 nucleotides read TGTGCCAGCATGGGTCTAGTGTTGAATGAGCAGTTCTTC.

The chain joins TRBV4-1 to TRBJ2-3; a weak D match, TRBD2 (5 bases). The CDR3 sequence is 15 residues long. Germline CDR1 MGHRA, CDR2 YSYEKL. V was pared by 0 bases and J by 11 bases, with 18 bases between. CDR3 sequence reads: CASSQEASSGFKQYF. CDR3 bases: TGCGCCAGCAGCCAAGAGGCTAGCTCCGGGTTTAAGCAGTATTTT.

The CDR3: CASSHTGSGANVLTF. Here the CDR3 DNA reads TGTGCCAGCAGCCACACAGGGTCTGGGGCCAACGTCCTGACTTTC. The genes are TRBV7-9 and TRBJ2-6; D might be TRBD1 (6 bases). Looked up from germline, CDR1 is SEHNR and CDR2 is FQNEAQ (reference sequence). The CDR3 covers 15 residues. V shed 5 bases and J shed 1 base, with 9 bases lying between them.

The chain combines TRBV6-5 with TRBJ1-3; perhaps TRBD1 as D (5 bases). The CDR3 loop spans 16 amino acids. The ends were cut back, 4 bases at V and 2 bases at J, with 15 bases in the middle. Germline assignment: CDR1 MNHEY and CDR2 SVGAGI. CDR3 sequence: CASSLSWDYAGNTIYF. CDR3 coding DNA: TGTGCCAGCAGTTTATCCTGGGACTATGCTGGAAACACCATATATTTT.

The rearrangement joins TRBV7-3 to TRBJ2-3, with 9 bases lining up with TRBD2. Trimming at V came to 5 bases and at J to 4 bases, leaving 10 bases not matched to a gene. CDR1 is SGHTA and CDR2 is FQGTGA in the germline V gene. The CDR3 covers 16 residues. CDR3 sequence reads: CASSLRPGTSSDTQYF. DNA of the CDR3: TGTGCCAGCAGCCTACGACCTGGGACTAGCTCAGATACGCAGTATTTT.

V gene TRBV5-1 combines with J gene TRBJ2-7; possible D gene TRBD1, 5 bases. CDR1 and CDR2 from the germline V gene are SGHRS and YFSETQ. V was pared by 4 bases and J by 2 bases, with 16 bases between. This CDR3 is built from 15 residues. Here the CDR3 DNA reads TGCGCCAGCAGCCCCGGACACACCTCAACCTACGAGCAGTACTTC. As protein: CASSPGHTSTYEQYF.

The V and J genes are TRBV11-1 and TRBJ1-1, with 8 bases matching TRBD1. The length of the CDR3 is 15 residues. V trimming: 1 base; J trimming: 5 bases; junction bases outside the gene matches: 6. CDR1 is SGHAT and CDR2 is FQDESV in the germline V gene (reference sequence). The chain's CDR3 is CASSLGTGRRTEAFF. In nucleotides, the CDR3 is TGTGCCAGCAGCTTAGGGACAGGGCGACGGACTGAAGCTTTCTTT.

The gene calls are TRBV5-1 and TRBJ2-3; 10 bases are shared with TRBD1. The CDR3 has 17 amino acids. J lost 2 bases, V lost 5 bases, and 11 bases had no gene match. Germline V gives CDR1 SGHRS, CDR2 YFSETQ. CDR3 protein: CASSTNPGQGSTDTQYF. The CDR3 DNA follows: TGCGCCAGCAGTACTAACCCGGGACAGGGGTCCACAGATACGCAGTATTTT.

V and J are TRBV18 and TRBJ2-5, with D hard to call. Germline CDR1 KGHSH, CDR2 LQKENI. The ends were cut back, 6 bases at V and 0 bases at J, with 5 bases in the middle. There are 12 residues in the CDR3. The CDR3 protein is CASSLYQETQYF. The CDR3 DNA reads TGTGCCAGCTCCCTGTACCAAGAGACCCAGTACTTC.

The chain has TRBV10-3 and TRBJ2-1; D perhaps matches TRBD1 (5 bases). Deletions cut 0 bases from V and 9 bases from J, with 15 bases between. Germline CDR1 reads ENHRY; CDR2 reads SYGVKD. This CDR3 comprises 15 residues. DNA for the CDR3: TGTGCCATCAGTGAGTCGAACTTGGGGCTAGGTGAGCAGTTCTTC. Translation: CAISESNLGLGEQFF.

CDR3 sequence: CASSPGQVPTYEQYF. In DNA form, the CDR3 reads TGTGCCAGCAGTCCGGGACAGGTTCCCACCTACGAGCAGTACTTC. The chain is built from TRBV27 and TRBJ2-7, with TRBD1 identical over 8 bases. This CDR3 contains 15 residues. CDR1 is MNHEY, CDR2 SMNVEV, per germline (reference sequence). Germline trimming cut 5 bases from V and 2 bases from J; bases unmatched to any gene: 8.

The V gene is TRBV6-5, the J gene TRBJ2-5; 7 bases line up with TRBD2. In germline, CDR1 is MNHEY, CDR2 SVGAGI. This CDR3 contains 13 residues. V gave up 10 bases and J gave up 2 bases; unmatched junction bases: 7. CDR3 amino acids: CATQRTRQETQYF. CDR3 coding DNA: TGTGCCACCCAACGGACTAGACAAGAGACCCAGTACTTC.

This clone was observed once. The genes are TRBV6-4 and TRBJ2-1, with TRBD2 identical over 7 bases. The germline V gene encodes CDR1 MRHNA and CDR2 SNTAGT. This CDR3 contains 13 residues. V lost 5 bases and J lost 3; bases outside the gene matches: 1. The CDR3 region has the DNA TGTGCCAGCAGTTTAGCGGGCTACAATGAGCAGTTCTTC. Protein: CASSLAGYNEQFF.

The chain carries TRBV6-5 and TRBJ2-6; maybe TRBD1 (6 bases). The germline V gene has CDR1 MNHEY and CDR2 SVGAGI. Trimming removed 5 bases from V and 2 bases from J, with 10 bases in between. The CDR3 sequence is 15 residues long. In nucleotides, the CDR3 is TGTGCCAGCAGTACAGGGACGGCTGGGGCCAACGTCCTGACTTTC. This sequence encodes CASSTGTAGANVLTF.

The rearrangement joins TRBV4-2 to TRBJ2-5; 9 bases line up with TRBD2. V lost 0 bases to trimming and J lost 2 bases; unmatched junction nucleotides: 7. The germline V gene has CDR1 LGHNA and CDR2 YNFKEQ. CDR3 length: 17 residues. This CDR3 is CASSQDLAGGPQETQYF. In DNA, the CDR3 is TGTGCCAGCAGCCAAGATTTGGCGGGAGGGCCGCAAGAGACCCAGTACTTC.

V and J are TRBV15 and TRBJ1-1; 9 bases are shared with TRBD1. Germline V CDR1 and CDR2: LNHNV, YYDKDF (reference sequence). The V segment lost 1 base and the J segment 4 bases; nucleotides outside the gene matches: 13. The CDR3 runs 18 residues. The DNA for the CDR3 is TGTGCCACCAGCAGAGTCAACCCCGGAGACAGGGGGACCACTGAAGCTTTCTTT. Encoded protein: CATSRVNPGDRGTTEAFF.

The chain joins TRBV6-6 to TRBJ1-1, with 8 positions matching TRBD1. Trimming removed 6 bases from V and 4 bases from J; junction bases left unmatched: 4. This CDR3 region has 13 residues. The germline V gene encodes CDR1 MNHNY and CDR2 SVGAGI (reference sequence). This CDR3 is CASRTQGGTEAFF. CDR3 bases: TGTGCCAGCAGGACACAGGGGGGCACTGAAGCTTTCTTT.

This rearrangement joins TRBV5-1 to TRBJ1-1, with a weak D call TRBD1 (6 bases). V dropped 5 bases and J dropped 0 bases, with 17 bases sitting between them. The CDR3 runs to 16 residues. Germline assignment: CDR1 SGHRS and CDR2 YFSETQ. The CDR3 sequence: CASSYNRADLNTEAFF. The CDR3 coding sequence is TGCGCCAGCAGTTATAACAGGGCTGATTTGAACACTGAAGCTTTCTTT.

CDR3 nucleotides: TGTGCTAGTCTTACTACAGGGCGGCACACTGAAGCTTTCTTT. Amino acids: CASLTTGRHTEAFF. The chain has TRBV12-5 and TRBJ1-1, with TRBD1 as a possible D gene (6 bases). This CDR3 has 14 amino acids. Germline loops: CDR1 LGHNT, CDR2 FRNRAP. Trimming shortened V by 8 bases and J by 3 bases, and 16 bases separated the two germline ends. Using reference TRBV12-5 and TRBJ1-1 for the parts outside the CDR3, the full variable domain is DARVTQTPRHKVTEMGQEVTMRCQPILGHNTVFWYRQTMMQGLELLAYFRNRAPLDDSGMPKDRFSAEMPDATLATLKIQPSEPRDSAVYFCASLTTGRHTEAFFGQGTRLTVV.

The chain recombines TRBV27 with TRBJ2-1; 12 nucleotides match TRBD2. This CDR3 has 16 residues. Germline trimming cut 3 bases from V and 4 bases from J; bases unmatched to any gene: 4. Looked up from germline, CDR1 is MNHEY and CDR2 is SMNVEV (reference sequence). The CDR3 here is CASSFRLAGGYNEQFF. The CDR3 bases are TGTGCCAGCAGTTTTCGGCTAGCGGGAGGGTACAATGAGCAGTTCTTC.